The clone carrying this T cell receptor (beta chain) has just a few counts. Its antigen is as yet unknown. Points from the study as a whole: Tumor Tregs overlapped most with tumor, then blood, naive CD4+ cells.

Semi-nested PCR with Nested Universal Primer A followed constant-region reverse priming of full-length variable regions. Using its own MiXCR run on the 5' RACE reads, TCRdb lists one record per CDR3 protein. Among around 37,000 distinct CDR3 sequences listed, around 30% were seen once. Memory CD4+ T cells were sorted as CD4+CD45RO+CD25- cells. The receptor comes from a female donor with breast cancer. Sequencing was carried out using memory CD4+ T cells sorted from a lymph node. As to subset: memory CD4+ T cells, CD4+CD45RO+CD25-.

Here the CDR3 DNA reads TGTGCCAGCAGTTACGGGGGGCCCCAAGAGACCCAGTACTTC. This translates into CASSYGGPQETQYF. The chain carries TRBV6-5 and TRBJ2-5; D may be TRBD1 or TRBD2 (6 bases each). The length of the CDR3 is 14 residues. In germline, CDR1 is MNHEY, CDR2 SVGAGI. Trimming removed 2 bases from V and 1 base from J, with 8 bases in between.